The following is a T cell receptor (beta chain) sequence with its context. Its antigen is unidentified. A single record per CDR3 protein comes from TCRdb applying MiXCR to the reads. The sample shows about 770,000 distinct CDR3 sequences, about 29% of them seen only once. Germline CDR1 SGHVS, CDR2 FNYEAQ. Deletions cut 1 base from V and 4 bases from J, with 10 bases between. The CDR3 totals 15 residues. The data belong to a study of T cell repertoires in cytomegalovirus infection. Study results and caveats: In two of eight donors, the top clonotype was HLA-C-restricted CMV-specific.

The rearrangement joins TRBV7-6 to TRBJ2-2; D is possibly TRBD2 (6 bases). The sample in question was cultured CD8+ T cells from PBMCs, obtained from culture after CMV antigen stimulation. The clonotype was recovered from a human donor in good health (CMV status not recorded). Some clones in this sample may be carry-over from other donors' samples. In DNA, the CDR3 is TGTGCCAGCAGCTTAGTTCTTAGCGGCACCGGGGAGCTGTTTTTT. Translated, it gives CASSLVLSGTGELFF.